This record looks at one T cell receptor beta chain sequence and its context. Its antigen is not identified. This may be a read error: a much more frequent sequence differs by one nucleotide. Using RNA transcripts as the source, TCR beta CDR3 regions were amplified. HTBI primers were employed in a first-round RT-PCR of the TCR CDR3. MiXCR, applied by TCRdb to the multiplex PCR reads, yields one record per CDR3 protein. This sample has more than 450,000 distinct CDR3 sequences, with just under 20% found just once. The cohort's ophthalmopathy patients, a group with duration under 3 months, had a Clinical Activity Score of at least 3 and a NOSPECS grade of at least 4. Each 10 ml fresh peripheral blood draw supplied the PBMCs. This specimen comes from a study of T cells in Graves' hyperthyroidism and ophthalmopathy. Study information: Before treatment of any kind, peripheral blood was taken at initial diagnosis. Study-level findings and limits: Model output signaled ophthalmopathy a median approximately six months ahead of onset.

Source material: blood. This sequence originates from a man aged 35 to 55 with Graves' ophthalmopathy.

The CDR3 spells CASSLPDSNTGELFF. CDR3 sequence (DNA): TGTGCCAGCAGTTTACCAGACAGTAACACCGGGGAGCTGTTTTTT. The chain carries TRBV28 and TRBJ2-2; D perhaps matches TRBD1 (5 bases). V was shortened by 2 bases and J by 2 bases, with 9 bases between the two germline ends. The CDR3 contains 15 residues. Germline V gives CDR1 MDHEN, CDR2 SYDVKM.